These 19 T cell receptor beta chains share one sample of origin, sequenced in a study of shared clonotypes between healthy human individuals. TCRdb's copy holds only in-frame clones and misses some; the assay was immunoSEQ multiplex PCR. The sample consists of 2,500,000 or so clones, about 90% of them appearing once. The specimen sequenced was naive CD4+ T cells from PBMCs. Subset here: CD45RA+ positively selected. All receptors come from a man between 18 and 35 years old in good health. Some clones in this sample may be carry-over from other donors' samples.

V is TRBV7-6 and J is TRBJ2-7; D not resolved. Trimming stripped 5 bases from V and 3 bases from J, with 17 bases between. This CDR3 contains 15 residues. Germline CDR1 reads SGHVS; CDR2 reads FNYEAQ. The CDR3 region is CASSRSPVPYYEQYF. The CDR3 DNA sequence: TGTGCCAGCAGCCGTTCCCCCGTTCCCTACTACGAGCAGTACTTC.

V gene TRBV4-3 combines with J gene TRBJ2-1, with D perhaps matching TRBD1 (5 bases). CDR1 and CDR2 from the germline V gene are LGHNA and YSLEER. V was shortened by 0 bases and J by 4 bases, with 10 bases between the two germline ends. The CDR3 is 15 residues long. The CDR3 region is CASSQDGNRYNEQFF. DNA for the CDR3: TGCGCCAGCAGCCAAGATGGGAACAGGTACAATGAGCAGTTCTTC.

The rearrangement links TRBV5-1 to TRBJ2-3; D gene unclear. The CDR3 totals 15 residues. The V gene lost 6 bases and the J gene lost 1 base, with 15 bases spanning the gap. Germline assignment: CDR1 SGHRS and CDR2 YFSETQ. The CDR3 nucleotides are TGCGCCAGCACCTTTCTGACTTTTGGCACAGATACGCAGTATTTT. It codes for CASTFLTFGTDTQYF.

The J gene is TRBJ1-1, the V gene TRBV6-1, with D perhaps matching TRBD1 (6 bases). This CDR3 region has 14 residues. The ends were cut back, 7 bases at V and 4 bases at J, with 16 bases in the middle. CDR1 and CDR2 (germline): MNHNS, SASEGT. CDR3 nucleotide sequence: TGTGCCAGCACCCAAGGGGGGCAGAGCACTGAAGCTTTCTTT. Amino acids: CASTQGGQSTEAFF.

With respect to this clone: This CDR3 is also generated by other DNA sequences in the sample. This chain links TRBV28 with TRBJ2-3; 8 bases fit TRBD1. The CDR3 is made up of 15 amino acids. Germline lookup yields CDR1 MDHEN and CDR2 SYDVKM. The V segment lost 6 bases and the J segment 1 base; nucleotides outside the gene matches: 6. The CDR3 loop reads CASSPGGAGTDTQYF. CDR3 sequence (DNA): TGTGCCAGCAGCCCAGGGGGCGCGGGCACAGATACGCAGTATTTT.

This clone was found once. This chain joins TRBV30 and TRBJ1-2, with a possible D match to TRBD1 (5 bases). The CDR3 is 12 residues long. The V gene lost 3 bases and the J gene lost 6 bases, with 11 bases spanning the gap. Germline-derived CDR1 and CDR2 are GTSNPN and SVGIG (reference sequence). The CDR3 spells CAWSSGSHGYTF. The CDR3 DNA sequence: TGTGCCTGGAGCTCAGGGTCCCATGGCTACACCTTC.

This clone was found once. V is TRBV5-1 and J is TRBJ2-7; the D gene could be TRBD1 or TRBD2 (6 bases each). The germline V and J ends were trimmed by 5 bases and 7 bases, with 19 bases remaining between them. This CDR3 is built from 14 residues. Germline V gives CDR1 SGHRS, CDR2 YFSETQ. CDR3 nucleotide sequence: TGCGCCAGCAGTGTCTTGTCGGGGGCCGGTGAGCAGTACTTC. Translation: CASSVLSGAGEQYF.

Points on this clone: This CDR3 is also generated by other DNA sequences in the sample. This sequence joins TRBV11-2 and TRBJ2-5, with D possibly TRBD1 on 7 matching bases. Trimming pared 0 bases from V and 5 bases from J, leaving 13 bases between. Germline assignment: CDR1 SGHAT and CDR2 FQNNGV. The CDR3 is made up of 15 amino acids. The CDR3 spells CASSLDGGGRETQYF. The CDR3 DNA reads as TGTGCCAGCAGCTTAGACGGAGGGGGCAGGGAGACCCAGTACTTC.

The V gene is TRBV18, the J gene TRBJ2-7; D gene uncertain. From germline, CDR1 is KGHSH and CDR2 LQKENI. Trimming cost V 3 bases and J 6 bases, with 15 bases left between them. The CDR3 totals 14 residues. The DNA for the CDR3 is TGTGCCAGCTCACCTGGACCCCTTAAGAGCGAGCAGTACTTC. This encodes CASSPGPLKSEQYF.

The gene calls are TRBV29-1 and TRBJ2-1, with 7 nucleotides matching TRBD1. CDR3 length: 14 amino acids. The germline V gene has CDR1 SQVTM and CDR2 ANQGSEA. V gave up 4 bases and J gave up 7 bases; unmatched junction bases: 10. The CDR3: CSVGVRQGGNEQFF. CDR3 DNA: TGCAGCGTTGGAGTAAGACAGGGCGGGAATGAGCAGTTCTTC.

Turning to this clone: The sample contains more than one DNA sequence encoding this CDR3. The V call is TRBV28, the J call TRBJ1-4; 8 nucleotides agree with TRBD1. The germline V gene has CDR1 MDHEN and CDR2 SYDVKM. Trimming at V came to 5 bases and at J to 8 bases, leaving 7 bases not matched to a gene. This CDR3 is 14 amino acids long. The CDR3 coding sequence is TGTGCCAGCAGTCCAGGACAGGGTCGGGAAAAACTGTTTTTT. Translated, it gives CASSPGQGREKLFF.

This clone turned up a few times. CDR3 loop: CASSIGASHYGYTF. The DNA for the CDR3 is TGTGCCAGTAGTATAGGGGCTTCCCACTATGGCTACACCTTC. The chain uses TRBV19 and TRBJ1-2, with D unclear. The CDR3 totals 14 residues. V lost 1 base and J 3 bases, leaving 9 bases between the germline ends. CDR1 and CDR2 (germline): LNHDA, SQIVND (reference sequence).

Concerning this clone itself: At one end, the junction sequence differs from germline, possibly due to a read error. This chain connects TRBV5-1 to TRBJ2-3; no reliable D call. Germline assignment: CDR1 SGHRS and CDR2 YFSETQ. The CDR3 totals 14 residues. The CDR3: CASSLEVSTDTQYF. The CDR3 nucleotides are TGTGCCAGCAGCTTGGAAGTTAGCACAGATACGCAGTATTTT.

The CDR3 sequence is CAISDGGMGIQPQHF. The CDR3 DNA is TGTGCCATCAGTGATGGGGGAATGGGGATTCAGCCCCAGCATTTT. The gene calls are TRBV10-3 and TRBJ1-5; weak D call: TRBD1 (5 bases). Trimming left V 3 bases short and J 6 bases short, with 15 bases between. The CDR3 runs to 15 residues. The germline V gene encodes CDR1 ENHRY and CDR2 SYGVKD.

The V call is TRBV2, the J call TRBJ1-1; TRBD1 matches 7 bases. V dropped 4 bases and J dropped 11; count of bases not matched to a gene: 7. Germline V gene sequence: CDR1 SNHLY, CDR2 FYNNEI. This CDR3 contains 12 residues. CDR3 protein: CASSVFSTGAFF. The CDR3 DNA reads TGTGCCAGCAGTGTTTTTTCGACAGGGGCTTTCTTT.

The chain employs TRBV5-1 and TRBJ1-4, with D possibly being TRBD1 (5 bases). V lost 7 bases to trimming and J lost 2 bases, with 12 bases between them. Germline-derived CDR1 and CDR2 are SGHRS and YFSETQ. The CDR3 is 14 amino acids. CDR3 coding DNA: TGCGCCAGCTCAGGAGAGGGGACTAATGAAAAACTGTTTTTT. Its protein is CASSGEGTNEKLFF.

The chain carries TRBV4-1 and TRBJ2-3, with TRBD2 matching 10 bases. Germline V lookup: CDR1 MGHRA, CDR2 YSYEKL. The CDR3 contains 18 residues. J lost 6 bases, V lost 0 bases, and 12 bases had no gene match. This chain's CDR3 is CASSQDMGASGREDTQYF. The CDR3 nucleotides are TGCGCCAGCAGCCAAGATATGGGGGCTAGCGGGAGAGAGGATACGCAGTATTTT.

The V and J genes are TRBV6-5 and TRBJ2-2; no clear D gene. The ends were cut back, 6 bases at V and 6 bases at J, with 5 bases in the middle. The CDR3 loop spans 11 amino acids. Per the germline V gene, CDR1 is MNHEY and CDR2 is SVGAGI. CDR3 bases: TGTGCCAGCAGATTGGCCGGGGAGCTGTTTTTT. It translates to CASRLAGELFF.

This clone was recorded once. The CDR3 coding sequence is TGTGCCAGCAGCCGACCCGGTGGGCCTAGCTCCTACAATGAGCAGTTCTTC. This sequence encodes CASSRPGGPSSYNEQFF. The chain joins TRBV5-6 to TRBJ2-1, with D uncertain. The CDR3 totals 17 residues. Germline V gives CDR1 SGHDT, CDR2 YYEEEE. Trimming pared 4 bases from V and 0 bases from J, leaving 17 bases between.